These 22 T cell receptor beta chains were sequenced from one sample in a study of OX40 agonist ivuxolimab in advanced cancers. Measured with immunoSEQ multiplex PCR; TCRdb has only the in-frame clones, and not every one. The data hold roughly 60,000 clones, with about 86% observed a single time. The material was CD4+ or CD8+ T cells sorted from blood, obtained in a trial of the OX40 agonist ivuxolimab. The source of these receptors is an adult with an advanced solid tumor such as melanoma, head and neck, liver or kidney cancer.

V gene TRBV7-6 combines with J gene TRBJ2-7, with 8 nucleotides matching TRBD2. With V trimmed by 5 bases and J by 0 bases, 15 bases remained unmatched. The CDR3 extends over 18 amino acids. Germline V gives CDR1 SGHVS, CDR2 FNYEAQ. CDR3 protein: CASSRLPGTSDSSYEQYF. The CDR3 DNA follows: TGTGCCAGCAGCCGCCTCCCCGGGACTAGTGATAGCTCCTACGAGCAGTACTTC.

Note on this clone: One junction end does not reproduce the germline sequence, and a read error may be involved. The chain combines TRBV7-7 with TRBJ2-2; TRBD2 might be the D (5 bases). CDR1 is SSHAT and CDR2 is FNYEAQ in the germline V gene (reference sequence). The CDR3 consists of 14 residues. CDR3 sequence reads: CASSLLANTGELFF. In nucleotides, the CDR3 is TGTGCTAGCAGCCTACTAGCGAACACCGGGGAGCTGTTTTTT.

V and J are TRBV28 and TRBJ1-3; D might be TRBD1 (5 bases). This CDR3 is built from 16 residues. Trimming shortened V by 4 bases and J by 4 bases, and 17 bases separated the two germline ends. In germline, CDR1 is MDHEN, CDR2 SYDVKM. This CDR3 reads CASSSPEGRAGNTIYF. Written as DNA, the CDR3 is TGTGCCAGCAGTTCCCCGGAGGGACGCGCCGGAAACACCATATATTTT. Full variable domain (missing parts from reference TRBV28 and TRBJ1-3): DVKVTQSSRYLVKRTGEKVFLECVQDMDHENMFWYRQDPGLGLRLIYFSYDVKMKEKGDIPEGYSVSREKKERFSLILESASTNQTSMYLCASSSPEGRAGNTIYFGEGSWLTVV.

The chain employs TRBV7-6 and TRBJ1-4; possible D gene TRBD1, 5 bases. The CDR3 runs 15 residues. V was pared by 1 base and J by 8 bases, with 14 bases between. The germline gives CDR1 SGHVS, CDR2 FNYEAQ. CDR3 loop: CASSLGVREGEKLFF. CDR3 sequence (DNA): TGTGCCAGCAGCTTAGGAGTCCGAGAGGGGGAAAAACTGTTTTTT. Full variable domain (outside the CDR3, taken from reference TRBV7-6 and TRBJ1-4): GAGVSQSPRYKVTKRGQDVALRCDPISGHVSLYWYRQALGQGPEFLTYFNYEAQQDKSGLPNDRFSAERPEGSISTLTIQRTEQRDSAMYRCASSLGVREGEKLFFGSGTQLSVL.

The count of this clone is one. The chain carries TRBV4-2 and TRBJ2-7; no firm D call. Germline V CDR1 and CDR2: LGHNA, YNFKEQ. Trimming removed 2 bases from V and 3 bases from J, with 8 bases in between. CDR3 length: 13 residues. CDR3 amino acids: CASSQRLSYEQYF. In nucleotides, the CDR3 is TGTGCCAGCAGCCAACGGCTAAGCTACGAGCAGTACTTC.

V gene TRBV6-5 combines with J gene TRBJ2-7; D may correspond to TRBD1 or TRBD2 (5 bases each). CDR3 size: 14 residues. Trimming removed 4 bases at V and 7 bases at J, with 17 bases between. In germline, CDR1 is MNHEY, CDR2 SVGAGI. The CDR3 loop reads CASSSQGEGREQYF. The CDR3 region has the DNA TGTGCCAGCAGTTCCCAGGGCGAGGGAAGGGAGCAGTACTTC.

The chain joins TRBV2 to TRBJ1-5, with D uncertain. Germline values: CDR1 SNHLY, CDR2 FYNNEI. V shed 8 bases and J shed 1 base, with 9 bases lying between them. The length of the CDR3 is 13 residues. CDR3: CASVVGSNQPQHF. As DNA, the CDR3 is TGTGCCAGCGTCGTGGGGAGCAATCAGCCCCAGCATTTT.

The chain recombines TRBV9 with TRBJ2-7, with a tentative D call TRBD2 (6 bases). This CDR3 is 13 amino acids long. Germline CDR1 SGDLS, CDR2 YYNGEE. Trimming took 1 base from V and 5 from J, leaving 10 bases between them. This CDR3 reads CASSVSPGDEQYF. As DNA, the CDR3 is TGTGCCAGCAGCGTATCCCCGGGGGACGAGCAGTACTTC.

This clone was seen a handful of times. The chain employs TRBV9 and TRBJ1-4; D is possibly TRBD1 (5 bases). Germline loops: CDR1 SGDLS, CDR2 YYNGEE. V was pared by 0 bases and J by 7 bases, with 13 bases between. This CDR3 has 15 amino acids. The CDR3 spells CASSVGLGVSEKLFF. The CDR3 region has the DNA TGTGCCAGCAGCGTAGGCTTAGGGGTTAGTGAAAAACTGTTTTTT. The variable domain in full, completed from reference TRBV9 and TRBJ1-4, reads DSGVTQTPKHLITATGQRVTLRCSPRSGDLSVYWYQQSLDQGLQFLIQYYNGEERAKGNILERFSAQQFPDLHSELNLSSLELGDSALYFCASSVGLGVSEKLFFGSGTQLSVL.

The chain links TRBV2 to TRBJ2-3; 8 positions match TRBD2. Germline V gene lookup returns CDR1 SNHLY and CDR2 FYNNEI. There are 15 residues in the CDR3. J gave up 4 bases and V 8 bases, and 11 bases lay outside the gene matches. CDR3 in amino acids: CASRHRGGVSDTQYF. The DNA of the CDR3 is TGTGCCAGCCGCCATCGGGGGGGGGTTTCAGATACGCAGTATTTT.

Of note for this clone: The sample carries other DNA sequences with the same CDR3. The V call is TRBV29-1, the J call TRBJ2-3, with D perhaps TRBD2 (6 bases). Looked up from germline, CDR1 is SQVTM and CDR2 is ANQGSEA. Trimming shortened V by 4 bases and J by 3 bases, and 20 bases separated the two germline ends. This CDR3 has 16 amino acids. CDR3 protein: CSVGGGRGGNTDTQYF. DNA of the CDR3: TGCAGCGTTGGTGGTGGGCGGGGCGGGAATACAGATACGCAGTATTTT.

As DNA, the CDR3 is TGTGCCAGCAGCGTAATCGACTCTCCGGTGGGACAGGGGGGAAACACCATATATTTT. This encodes CASSVIDSPVGQGGNTIYF. The J gene is TRBJ1-3, the V gene TRBV9; 10 bases align to TRBD1. Unmatched junction bases numbered 14, after V lost 1 base and J lost 4 bases. The CDR3 sequence is 19 residues long. Looked up from germline, CDR1 is SGDLS and CDR2 is YYNGEE. Full variable domain (missing parts from reference TRBV9 and TRBJ1-3): DSGVTQTPKHLITATGQRVTLRCSPRSGDLSVYWYQQSLDQGLQFLIQYYNGEERAKGNILERFSAQQFPDLHSELNLSSLELGDSALYFCASSVIDSPVGQGGNTIYFGEGSWLTVV.

The chain carries TRBV19 and TRBJ2-3, with 9 bases matching TRBD2. The V segment lost 4 bases and the J segment 5 bases; nucleotides outside the gene matches: 7. Germline CDR1 reads LNHDA; CDR2 reads SQIVND (reference sequence). The CDR3 is 15 residues long. The CDR3 region is CASSTSGVLGDTQYF. The CDR3 DNA follows: TGTGCCAGTAGTACTAGCGGGGTGCTGGGAGATACGCAGTATTTT.

This clone was observed a single time. This rearrangement joins TRBV5-1 to TRBJ2-5, with TRBD2 matching 14 bases. V was clipped by 4 bases and J by 5 bases; unmatched bases: 7. The CDR3 covers 16 residues. Per the germline V gene, CDR1 is SGHRS and CDR2 is YFSETQ. CDR3 sequence (DNA): TGCGCCAGCAGCGCAGGACTAGCGGGGGGTTGGGAGACCCAGTACTTC. Encoded protein: CASSAGLAGGWETQYF.

The chain combines TRBV6-1 with TRBJ2-1, with D perhaps TRBD1 or TRBD2 (6 bases each). CDR3 length equals 14 residues. Per the germline V gene, CDR1 is MNHNS and CDR2 is SASEGT. V was shortened by 6 bases and J by 10 bases, with 19 bases between the two germline ends. The CDR3 sequence is CASSSGAGRWEQFF. The CDR3 nucleotides are TGTGCCAGCAGCTCGGGGGCAGGGAGATGGGAGCAGTTCTTC.

The chain employs TRBV6-6 and TRBJ1-1; a weak D match, TRBD1 (6 bases). In germline, CDR1 is MNHNY, CDR2 SVGAGI (reference sequence). The CDR3 spans 13 residues. The germline V and J ends were trimmed by 5 bases and 2 bases, with 9 bases remaining between them. CDR3 loop: CASSRQVNTEAFF. The CDR3 DNA is TGTGCCAGCAGTCGACAGGTTAACACTGAAGCTTTCTTT.

V and J are TRBV7-6 and TRBJ2-1; TRBD1 is a possible D gene (6 bases). There are 15 residues in the CDR3. The germline V gene encodes CDR1 SGHVS and CDR2 FNYEAQ. V was trimmed by 2 bases and J by 10 bases, leaving 18 bases between them. The CDR3 DNA is TGTGCCAGCAGCTTAACCCGGGACACAACACAGGAGCAGTTCTTC. Residues: CASSLTRDTTQEQFF.

This rearrangement joins TRBV28 to TRBJ1-2, with D tentatively TRBD1 (6 bases). CDR3 size: 15 residues. Germline V CDR1 and CDR2: MDHEN, SYDVKM. Trimming shortened V by 6 bases and J by 6 bases, and 20 bases separated the two germline ends. In DNA form, the CDR3 reads TGTGCCAGCAGCCCAGTTGTGGGGGGCGTCGATGGCTACACCTTC. Translation: CASSPVVGGVDGYTF.

The V and J genes are TRBV7-3 and TRBJ2-5; D is uncertain. V lost 5 bases, J lost 3 bases, and 19 bases lay in between. The CDR3 consists of 16 residues. The germline CDR1 and CDR2 sequences are SGHTA and FQGTGA. The CDR3 bases are TGTGCCAGCAGCCCCGTTGCGTTGGAGTTAAAAGAGACCCAGTACTTC. Its translation is CASSPVALELKETQYF.

This clone was detected once. The chain carries TRBV5-1 and TRBJ2-2; 8 bases map to TRBD2. With V trimmed by 2 bases and J by 5 bases, 11 bases remained unmatched. Germline-derived CDR1 and CDR2 are SGHRS and YFSETQ. This CDR3 comprises 17 residues. CDR3 residues: CASSFAAGGRETGELFF. Here the CDR3 DNA reads TGCGCCAGCAGCTTCGCGGCGGGGGGCCGTGAGACCGGGGAGCTGTTTTTT.

This chain links TRBV2 with TRBJ1-1; 7 bases match TRBD1. Germline V gives CDR1 SNHLY, CDR2 FYNNEI. V lost 0 bases to trimming and J lost 8 bases; unmatched junction nucleotides: 3. The CDR3 is 13 residues long. CDR3 region: CASSEARQGEAFF. CDR3 coding DNA: TGTGCCAGCAGTGAAGCGAGACAGGGAGAAGCTTTCTTT.

V gene TRBV19 combines with J gene TRBJ1-6; 7 bases line up with TRBD1. Unmatched junction bases numbered 3, after V lost 3 bases and J lost 7 bases. This CDR3 is built from 14 residues. Germline-derived CDR1 and CDR2 are LNHDA and SQIVND (reference sequence). The CDR3 DNA reads as TGTGCCAGTAGTATCAGGGGGGACAATTCACCCCTCCACTTT. It codes for CASSIRGDNSPLHF.